The clone carrying this TCR beta chain showed up many times. Germline assignment: CDR1 SGHTA and CDR2 FQGNSA. This CDR3 has 14 amino acids. The ends lost 5 bases at V and 9 bases at J; junction bases unmatched: 8. From the reads, TCRdb called clonotypes with MiXCR, one entry per CDR3 protein. The table shows roughly 230,000 distinct CDR3 sequences, with over 9% occurring only once. These data belong to a study of T cell repertoires in cytomegalovirus infection. The source material was PBMCs. This clonotype was obtained from a human donor in good health (CMV status not recorded). Some clones in this sample may be carry-over from other donors' samples. This chain links TRBV7-2 with TRBJ2-1, with TRBD2 identical over 9 bases. The CDR3 reads CASSPPREGGEQFF. The CDR3 DNA follows: TGTGCCAGCAGCCCCCCGCGGGAGGGAGGTGAGCAGTTCTTC.